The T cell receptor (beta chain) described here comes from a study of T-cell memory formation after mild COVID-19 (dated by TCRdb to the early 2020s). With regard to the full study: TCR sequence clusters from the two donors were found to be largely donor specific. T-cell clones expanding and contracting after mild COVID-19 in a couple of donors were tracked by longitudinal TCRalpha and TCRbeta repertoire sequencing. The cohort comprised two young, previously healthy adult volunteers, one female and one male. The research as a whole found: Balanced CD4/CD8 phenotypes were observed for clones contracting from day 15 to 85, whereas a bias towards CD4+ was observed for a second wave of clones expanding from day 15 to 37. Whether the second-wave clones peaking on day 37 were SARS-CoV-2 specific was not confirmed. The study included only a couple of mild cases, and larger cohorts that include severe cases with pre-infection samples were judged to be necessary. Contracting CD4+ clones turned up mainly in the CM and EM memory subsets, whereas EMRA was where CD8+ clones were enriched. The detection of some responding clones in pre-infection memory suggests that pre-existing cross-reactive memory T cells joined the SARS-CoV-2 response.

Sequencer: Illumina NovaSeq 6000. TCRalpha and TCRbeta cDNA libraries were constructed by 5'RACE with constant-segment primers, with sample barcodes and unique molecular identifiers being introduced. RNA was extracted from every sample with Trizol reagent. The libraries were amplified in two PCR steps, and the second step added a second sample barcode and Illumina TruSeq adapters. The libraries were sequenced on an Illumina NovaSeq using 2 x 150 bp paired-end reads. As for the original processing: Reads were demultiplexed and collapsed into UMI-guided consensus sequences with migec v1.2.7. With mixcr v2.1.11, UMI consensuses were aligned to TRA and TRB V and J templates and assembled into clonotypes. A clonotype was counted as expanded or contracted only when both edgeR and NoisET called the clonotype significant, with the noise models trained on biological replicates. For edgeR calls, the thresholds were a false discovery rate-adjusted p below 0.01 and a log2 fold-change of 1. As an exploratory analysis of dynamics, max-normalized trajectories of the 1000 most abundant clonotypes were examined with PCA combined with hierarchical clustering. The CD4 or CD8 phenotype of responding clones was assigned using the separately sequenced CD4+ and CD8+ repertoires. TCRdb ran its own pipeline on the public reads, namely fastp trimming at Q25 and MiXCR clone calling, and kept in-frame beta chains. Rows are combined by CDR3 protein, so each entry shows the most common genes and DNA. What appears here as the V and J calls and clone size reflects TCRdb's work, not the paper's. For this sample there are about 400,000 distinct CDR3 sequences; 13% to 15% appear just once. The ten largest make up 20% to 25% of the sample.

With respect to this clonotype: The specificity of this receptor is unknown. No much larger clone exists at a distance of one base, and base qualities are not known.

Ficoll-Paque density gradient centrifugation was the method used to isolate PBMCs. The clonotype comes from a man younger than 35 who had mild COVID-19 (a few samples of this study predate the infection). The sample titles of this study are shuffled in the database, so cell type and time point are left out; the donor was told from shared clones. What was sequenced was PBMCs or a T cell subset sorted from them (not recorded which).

In nucleotide form, the sequence is TGTGCCAGCCAGGACAGGCGCTACACTGAAGCTTTCTTT. Protein translation: CASQDRRYTEAFF. The chain was built from TRBV7-9 and TRBJ1-1, and TRBD1 aligns with 7 junction nucleotides. The CDR3 measures 13 amino acids from cysteine to phenylalanine. Of the read, only the CDR3 DNA is kept; its 39 bases are in frame from base 1. Reading the germline V gene (reference sequence) gives CDR1 SEHNR and CDR2 FQNEAQ. V lost 8 bases and J lost 3 bases, and the count of bases not matched to a germline gene is 6. Extended through the reference TRBV7-9 and TRBJ1-1 proteins, this CDR3 yields the full variable domain: DTGVSQNPRHKITKRGQNVTFRCDPISEHNRLYWYRQTLGQGPEFLTYFQNEAQLEKSRLLSDRFSAERPKGSFSTLEIQRTEQGDSAMYLCASQDRRYTEAFFGQGTRLTVV.